This entry describes one T cell receptor (beta chain). Its target is not known. Germline-derived CDR1 and CDR2 are SGHTA and FQGNSA. The CDR3 covers 14 residues. Trimming stripped 2 bases from V and 8 bases from J, with 15 bases between. The data belong to a study of cytomegalovirus exposure and HLA in healthy donors. Study at large: Earlier, 150 million to 200 million T cells were analyzed, and about 120 million unique TCR beta sequences were found among them.

The PCR contained 60 Vbeta and 13 Jbeta primers. TCRdb keeps only in-frame clones here, not all; method: immunoSEQ multiplex PCR. The sample records around 150,000 clones, roughly 80% being singletons. General observations from the study: In vitro data verified a few CMV-associated chains as specific for CMV antigens. Links to common viral pathogens appeared, in a later analysis, for several of the most significant clusters.

Sequencing input: PBMCs. The chain is built from TRBV7-2 and TRBJ1-2; D is ambiguous. The sequence derives from a middle-aged woman in good health and CMV-seropositive. The CDR3 nucleotides read TGTGCCAGCAGCTTACCCGCAGCGCCGGGGGGCTACACCTTC. It codes for CASSLPAAPGGYTF. The full variable domain, completed using reference TRBV7-2 and TRBJ1-2, is GAGVSQSPSNKVTEKGKDVELRCDPISGHTALYWYRQSLGQGLEFLIYFQGNSAPDKSGLPSDRFSAERTGGSVSTLTIQRTQQEDSAVYLCASSLPAAPGGYTFGSGTRLTVV.